The T cell receptor (beta chain) under discussion was sequenced for a study of shared clonotypes between healthy human individuals. Clones were sequenced by immunoSEQ multiplex PCR, and TCRdb holds only the in-frame ones, with some missing. The sample contains more than 2 million clones, about 95% of which appear only once. It was CD45RO-negative cells, positively selected for CCR7, that made up naive CD8 cells, with terminally differentiated effector memory CD45RA+ cells excluded. Germline CDR1 SGDLS, CDR2 YYNGEE. This CDR3 has 13 amino acids. V was trimmed by 1 base and J by 1 base, leaving 6 bases between them. Study-level findings and limits: How much donors shared clonotypes was expected to be affected by sequencing depth.

Turning to this clone: Its cognate antigen is unknown. Other DNA variants within this sample encode the same CDR3.

The chain recombines TRBV9 with TRBJ2-7; tentatively, D is TRBD1 (5 bases). The source material was naive CD8+ T cells sorted from blood. The receptor's source is a man aged 18 to 29 in good health. In DNA, the CDR3 is TGTGCCAGCAGCGTATCAGGGTCCTACGAGCAGTACTTC. Translated, it gives CASSVSGSYEQYF.